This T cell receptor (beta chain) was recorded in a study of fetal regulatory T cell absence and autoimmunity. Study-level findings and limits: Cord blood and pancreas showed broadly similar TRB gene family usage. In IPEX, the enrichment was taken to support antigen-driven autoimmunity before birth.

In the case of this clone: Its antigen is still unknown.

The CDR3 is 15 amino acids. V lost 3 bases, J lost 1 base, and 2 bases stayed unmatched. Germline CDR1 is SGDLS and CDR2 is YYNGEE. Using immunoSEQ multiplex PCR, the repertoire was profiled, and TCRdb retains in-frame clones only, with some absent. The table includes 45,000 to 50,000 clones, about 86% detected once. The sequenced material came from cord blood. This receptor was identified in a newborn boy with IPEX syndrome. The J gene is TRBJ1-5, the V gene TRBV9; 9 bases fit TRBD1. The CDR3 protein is CASSAGTGSNQPQHF. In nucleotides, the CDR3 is TGTGCCAGCAGCGCCGGGACAGGGAGCAATCAGCCCCAGCATTTT.